This T cell receptor (beta chain) was captured by sequencing in a study of CD4 T cells in relation to SARS-CoV-2 and coronaviruses. V lost 3 bases, J lost 3 bases, and 12 bases lay in between. The CDR3 length is 14 residues. Germline V lookup: CDR1 GTSNPN, CDR2 SVGIG (reference sequence). Broader study findings: Pre-pandemic and post-infection samples never came from the same donor. Crossreactive clones expanded significantly less to SARS-CoV-2 than monoreactive clones. In around 60% of donors, memory CD4+ clonotypes crossrecognized SARS-CoV-2 and at least one common cold coronavirus spike.

The unexposed donors gave CD4+ T cells in about 2010-2018, prior to COVID-19. This clone has only one observation. Antigen unknown. The repertoire was sequenced with immunoSEQ multiplex PCR; TCRdb's copy has only in-frame clones and lacks some. The table records nearly 70,000 clones, 90% to 95% of them present only once. The chain joins TRBV30 to TRBJ2-4; D remains unclear. Sequencing input: naive CD4+ T cells from PBMCs. Stated subset: naive CD4+ T cells isolated by negative enrichment. This receptor was obtained from a human donor in good health. For the CDR3, the DNA is TGTGCCTGGAGCGAGAAGTGGGACAAAAACATTCAGTACTTC. This codes for CAWSEKWDKNIQYF.